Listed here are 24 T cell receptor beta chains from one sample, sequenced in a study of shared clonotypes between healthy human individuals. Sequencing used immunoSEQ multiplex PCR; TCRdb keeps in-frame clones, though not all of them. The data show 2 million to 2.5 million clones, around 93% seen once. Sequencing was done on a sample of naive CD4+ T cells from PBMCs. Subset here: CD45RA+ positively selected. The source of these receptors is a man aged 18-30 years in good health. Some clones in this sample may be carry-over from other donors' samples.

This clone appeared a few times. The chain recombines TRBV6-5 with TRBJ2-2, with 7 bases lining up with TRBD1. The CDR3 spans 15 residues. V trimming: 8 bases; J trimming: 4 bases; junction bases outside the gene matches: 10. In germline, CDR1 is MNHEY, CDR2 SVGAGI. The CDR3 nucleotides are TGTGCCAGCCGGTGGGGCAGGGGGATCACCGGGGAGCTGTTTTTT. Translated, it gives CASRWGRGITGELFF.

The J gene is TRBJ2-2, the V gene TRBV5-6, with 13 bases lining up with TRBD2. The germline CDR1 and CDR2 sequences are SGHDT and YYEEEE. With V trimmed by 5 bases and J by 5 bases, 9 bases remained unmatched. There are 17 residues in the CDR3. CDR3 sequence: CASSIRTSGRKTGELFF. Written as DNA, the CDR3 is TGTGCCAGCAGTATTAGGACTAGCGGGAGAAAAACCGGGGAGCTGTTTTTT.

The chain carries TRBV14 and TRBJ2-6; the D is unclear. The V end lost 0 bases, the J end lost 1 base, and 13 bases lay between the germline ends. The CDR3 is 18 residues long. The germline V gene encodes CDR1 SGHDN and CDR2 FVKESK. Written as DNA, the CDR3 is TGTGCCAGCAGCCAAGATCGGCTCACGGCGTCTGGGGCCAACGTCCTGACTTTC. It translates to CASSQDRLTASGANVLTF.

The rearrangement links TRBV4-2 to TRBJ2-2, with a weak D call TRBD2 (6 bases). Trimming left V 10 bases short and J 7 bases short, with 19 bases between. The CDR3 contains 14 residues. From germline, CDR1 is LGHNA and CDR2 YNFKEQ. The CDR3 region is CATHSGSDGGELFF. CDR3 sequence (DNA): TGTGCCACCCATAGCGGCAGCGATGGCGGGGAGCTGTTTTTT.

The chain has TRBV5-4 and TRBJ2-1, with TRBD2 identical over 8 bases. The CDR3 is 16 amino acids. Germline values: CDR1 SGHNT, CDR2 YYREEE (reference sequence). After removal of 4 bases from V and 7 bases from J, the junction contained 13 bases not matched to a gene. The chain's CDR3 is CASSRHPLAEGNEQFF. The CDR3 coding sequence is TGTGCCAGCAGCCGTCACCCACTAGCGGAGGGGAATGAGCAGTTCTTC. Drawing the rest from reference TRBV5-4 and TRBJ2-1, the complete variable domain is ETGVTQSPTHLIKTRGQQVTLRCSSQSGHNTVSWYQQALGQGPQFIFQYYREEENGRGNFPPRFSGLQFPNYSSELNVNALELDDSALYLCASSRHPLAEGNEQFFGPGTRLTVL.

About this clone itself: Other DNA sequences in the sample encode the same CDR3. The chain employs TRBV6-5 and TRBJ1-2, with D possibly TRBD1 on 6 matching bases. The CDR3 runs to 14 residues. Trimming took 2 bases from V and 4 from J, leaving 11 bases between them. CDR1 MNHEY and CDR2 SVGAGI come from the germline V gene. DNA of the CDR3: TGTGCCAGCAGTTACGTACAGGGCGGCTATGGCTACACCTTC. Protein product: CASSYVQGGYGYTF.

The CDR3 spells CASSFLAATDTQYF. CDR3 nucleotide sequence: TGCGCCAGCAGCTTCCTAGCGGCCACAGATACGCAGTATTTT. The chain uses TRBV5-1 and TRBJ2-3, with 7 bases matching TRBD2. There are 14 residues in the CDR3. The germline gives CDR1 SGHRS, CDR2 YFSETQ. V trimming: 2 bases; J trimming: 2 bases; junction bases outside the gene matches: 2.

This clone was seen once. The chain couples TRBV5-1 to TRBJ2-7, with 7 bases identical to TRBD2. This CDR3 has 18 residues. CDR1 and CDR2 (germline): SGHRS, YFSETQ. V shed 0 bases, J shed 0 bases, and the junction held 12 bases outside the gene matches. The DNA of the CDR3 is TGCGCCAGCAGCTTGGGAGGGCCGGGAGGCGGGCTCTCCTACGAGCAGTACTTC. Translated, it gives CASSLGGPGGGLSYEQYF.

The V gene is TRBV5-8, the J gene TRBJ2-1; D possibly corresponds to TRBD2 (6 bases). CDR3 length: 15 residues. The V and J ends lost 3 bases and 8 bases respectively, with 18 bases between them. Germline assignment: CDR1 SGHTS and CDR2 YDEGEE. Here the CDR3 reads CASSSGLHSSDEQFF. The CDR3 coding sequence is TGTGCCAGCAGCTCGGGACTCCACTCTTCGGATGAGCAGTTCTTC.

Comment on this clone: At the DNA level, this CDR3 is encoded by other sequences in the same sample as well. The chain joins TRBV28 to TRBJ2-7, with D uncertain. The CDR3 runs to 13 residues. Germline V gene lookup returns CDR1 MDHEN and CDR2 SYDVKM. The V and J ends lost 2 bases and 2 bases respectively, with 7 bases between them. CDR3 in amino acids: CASSLQGPYEQYF. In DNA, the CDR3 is TGTGCCAGCAGTTTACAAGGTCCCTACGAGCAGTACTTC. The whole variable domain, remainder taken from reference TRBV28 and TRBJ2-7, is DVKVTQSSRYLVKRTGEKVFLECVQDMDHENMFWYRQDPGLGLRLIYFSYDVKMKEKGDIPEGYSVSREKKERFSLILESASTNQTSMYLCASSLQGPYEQYFGPGTRLTVT.

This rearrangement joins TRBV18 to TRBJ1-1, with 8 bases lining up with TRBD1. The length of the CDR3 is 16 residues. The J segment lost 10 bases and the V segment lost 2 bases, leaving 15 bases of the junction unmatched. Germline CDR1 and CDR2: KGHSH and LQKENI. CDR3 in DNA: TGTGCCAGCTCACCAAGATTGGGAGAGCAGGGGGCCGGAGCTTTCTTT. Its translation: CASSPRLGEQGAGAFF.

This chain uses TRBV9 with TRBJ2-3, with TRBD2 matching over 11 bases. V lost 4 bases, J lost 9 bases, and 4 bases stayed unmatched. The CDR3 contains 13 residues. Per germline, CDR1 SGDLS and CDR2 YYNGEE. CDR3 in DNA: TGTGCCAGCAGCCTCCGACTAGCGGGGACGCAGTATTTT. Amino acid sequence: CASSLRLAGTQYF.

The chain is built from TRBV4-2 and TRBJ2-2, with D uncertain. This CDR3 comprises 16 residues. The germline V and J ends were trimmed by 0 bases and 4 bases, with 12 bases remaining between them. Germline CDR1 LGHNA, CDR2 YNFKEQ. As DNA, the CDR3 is TGTGCCAGCAGCCAAGAGCAAGTCAGGTCCACCGGGGAGCTGTTTTTT. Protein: CASSQEQVRSTGELFF.

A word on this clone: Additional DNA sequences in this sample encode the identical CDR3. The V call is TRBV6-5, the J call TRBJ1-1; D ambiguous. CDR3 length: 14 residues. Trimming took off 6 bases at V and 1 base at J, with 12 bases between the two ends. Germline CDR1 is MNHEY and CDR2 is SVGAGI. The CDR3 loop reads CASSPGRRNTEAFF. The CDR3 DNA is TGTGCCAGCAGCCCTGGACGGAGGAACACTGAAGCTTTCTTT.

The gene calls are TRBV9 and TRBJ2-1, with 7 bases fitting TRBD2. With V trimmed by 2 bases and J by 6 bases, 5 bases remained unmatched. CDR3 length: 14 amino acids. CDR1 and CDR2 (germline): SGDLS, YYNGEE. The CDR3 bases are TGTGCCAGCAGCGTCACAGCGGGGAGCAATGAGCAGTTCTTC. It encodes CASSVTAGSNEQFF.

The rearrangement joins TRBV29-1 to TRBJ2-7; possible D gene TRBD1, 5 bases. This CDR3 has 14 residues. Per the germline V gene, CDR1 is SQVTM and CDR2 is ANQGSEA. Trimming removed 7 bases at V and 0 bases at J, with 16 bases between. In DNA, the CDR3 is TGCAGCGCCAGGAACAGGCTAAGCTCCTACGAGCAGTACTTC. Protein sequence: CSARNRLSSYEQYF.

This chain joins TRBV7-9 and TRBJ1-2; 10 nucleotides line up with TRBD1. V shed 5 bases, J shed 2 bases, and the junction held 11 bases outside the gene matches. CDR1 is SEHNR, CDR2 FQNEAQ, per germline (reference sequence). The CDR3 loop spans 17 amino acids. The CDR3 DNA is TGTGCCAGCAGCGCCCCATTACCGGGACAGGGGAACTATGGCTACACCTTC. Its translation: CASSAPLPGQGNYGYTF.

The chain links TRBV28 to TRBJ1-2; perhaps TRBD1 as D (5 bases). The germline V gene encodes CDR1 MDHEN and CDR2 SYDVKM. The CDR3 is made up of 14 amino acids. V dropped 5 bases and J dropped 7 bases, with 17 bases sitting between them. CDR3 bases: TGTGCCAGCAGTCCCGTCGGGGGGGTTGGTGGCTACACCTTC. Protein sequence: CASSPVGGVGGYTF.

The CDR3 loop reads CASNGAGQGFTGELFF. The CDR3 DNA reads TGTGCCAGCAACGGAGCGGGACAGGGGTTCACCGGGGAGCTGTTTTTT. The chain is built from TRBV7-9 and TRBJ2-2; 10 bases are shared with TRBD1. The ends lost 7 bases at V and 4 bases at J; junction bases unmatched: 9. CDR1 is SEHNR, CDR2 FQNEAQ, per germline (reference sequence). The length of the CDR3 is 16 residues.

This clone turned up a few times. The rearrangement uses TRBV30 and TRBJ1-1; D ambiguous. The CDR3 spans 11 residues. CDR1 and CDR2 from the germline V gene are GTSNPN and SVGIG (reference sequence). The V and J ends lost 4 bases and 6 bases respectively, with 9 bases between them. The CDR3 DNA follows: TGTGCCTGGACCTATGGGGCTGAAGCTTTCTTT. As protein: CAWTYGAEAFF. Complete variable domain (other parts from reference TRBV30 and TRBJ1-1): SQTIHQWPATLVQPVGSPLSLECTVEGTSNPNLYWYRQAAGRGLQLLFYSVGIGQISSEVPQNLSASRPQDRQFILSSKKLLLSDSGFYLCAWTYGAEAFFGQGTRLTVV.

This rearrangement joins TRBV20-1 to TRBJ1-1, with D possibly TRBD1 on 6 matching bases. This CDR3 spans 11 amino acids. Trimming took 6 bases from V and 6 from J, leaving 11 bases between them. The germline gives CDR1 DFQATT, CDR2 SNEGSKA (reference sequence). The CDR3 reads CSALRGSEAFF. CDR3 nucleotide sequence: TGCAGTGCCCTCAGGGGCTCTGAAGCTTTCTTT.

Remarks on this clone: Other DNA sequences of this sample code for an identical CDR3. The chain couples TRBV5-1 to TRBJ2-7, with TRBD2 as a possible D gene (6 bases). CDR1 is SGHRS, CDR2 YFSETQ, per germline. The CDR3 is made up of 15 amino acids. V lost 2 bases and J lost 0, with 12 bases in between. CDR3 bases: TGCGCCAGCAGCTTTTCGGGGGACGGCTCCTACGAGCAGTACTTC. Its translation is CASSFSGDGSYEQYF.

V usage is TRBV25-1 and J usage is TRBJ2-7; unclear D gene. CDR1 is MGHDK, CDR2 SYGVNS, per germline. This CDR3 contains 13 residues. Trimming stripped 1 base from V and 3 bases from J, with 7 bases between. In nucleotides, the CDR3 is TGTGCCAGCAGTGAATCGGCAGGCTACGAGCAGTACTTC. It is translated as CASSESAGYEQYF.

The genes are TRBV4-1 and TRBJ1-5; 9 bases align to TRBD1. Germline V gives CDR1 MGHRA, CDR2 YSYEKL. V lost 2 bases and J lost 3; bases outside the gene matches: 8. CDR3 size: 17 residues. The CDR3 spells CASSQTPGTGINQPQHF. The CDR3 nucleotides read TGCGCCAGCAGCCAAACTCCCGGGACAGGGATCAATCAGCCCCAGCATTTT.